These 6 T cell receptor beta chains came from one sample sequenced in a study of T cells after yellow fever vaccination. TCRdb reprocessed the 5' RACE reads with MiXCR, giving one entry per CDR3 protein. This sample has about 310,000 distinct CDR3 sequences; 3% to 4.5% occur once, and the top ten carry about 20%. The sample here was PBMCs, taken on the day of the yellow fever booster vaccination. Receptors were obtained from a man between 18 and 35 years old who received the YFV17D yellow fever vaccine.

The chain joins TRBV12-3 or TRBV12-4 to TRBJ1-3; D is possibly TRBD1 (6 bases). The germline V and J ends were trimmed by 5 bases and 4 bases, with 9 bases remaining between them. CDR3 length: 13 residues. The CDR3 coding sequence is TGTGCCAGCAGTGAAGACAGGGGAAACACCATATATTTT. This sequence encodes CASSEDRGNTIYF.

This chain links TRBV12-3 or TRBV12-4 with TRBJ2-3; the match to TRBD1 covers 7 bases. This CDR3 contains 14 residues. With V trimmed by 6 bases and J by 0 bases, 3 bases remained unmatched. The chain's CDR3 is CASRVTGSTDTQYF. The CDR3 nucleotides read TGTGCCAGCAGAGTGACAGGGAGCACAGATACGCAGTATTTT.

This chain's CDR3 is CASSRTEGASTEAFF. The CDR3 DNA reads as TGTGCCAGTAGTAGAACTGAGGGGGCGAGCACTGAAGCTTTCTTT. The rearrangement uses TRBV19 and TRBJ1-1, with 7 bases that match TRBD1. J lost 4 bases, V lost 4 bases, and 9 bases had no gene match. Germline V gives CDR1 LNHDA, CDR2 SQIVND (reference sequence). The CDR3 is 15 amino acids. Complete variable domain (other parts from reference TRBV19 and TRBJ1-1): DGGITQSPKYLFRKEGQNVTLSCEQNLNHDAMYWYRQDPGQGLRLIYYSQIVNDFQKGDIAEGYSVSREKKESFPLTVTSAQKNPTAFYLCASSRTEGASTEAFFGQGTRLTVV.

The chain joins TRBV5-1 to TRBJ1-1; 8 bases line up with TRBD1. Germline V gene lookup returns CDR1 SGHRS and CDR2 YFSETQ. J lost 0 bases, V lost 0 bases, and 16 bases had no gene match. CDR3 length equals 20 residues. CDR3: CASSLALAGGTQVMNTEAFF. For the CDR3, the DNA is TGCGCCAGCAGCTTGGCCCTGGCAGGGGGCACCCAAGTTATGAACACTGAAGCTTTCTTT.

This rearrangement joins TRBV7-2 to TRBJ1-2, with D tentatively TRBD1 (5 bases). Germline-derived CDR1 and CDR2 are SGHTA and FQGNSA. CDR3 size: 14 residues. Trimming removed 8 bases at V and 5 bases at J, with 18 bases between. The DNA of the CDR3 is TGTGCCAGCGGGGACCCGGGGACGGTTTATGGCTACACCTTC. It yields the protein CASGDPGTVYGYTF.

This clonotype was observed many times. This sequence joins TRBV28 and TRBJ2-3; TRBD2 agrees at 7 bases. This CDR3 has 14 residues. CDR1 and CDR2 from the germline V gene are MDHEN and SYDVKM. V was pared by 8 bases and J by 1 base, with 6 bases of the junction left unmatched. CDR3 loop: CASAPGGRTDTQYF. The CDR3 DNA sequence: TGTGCCAGCGCCCCGGGGGGTCGCACAGATACGCAGTATTTT.